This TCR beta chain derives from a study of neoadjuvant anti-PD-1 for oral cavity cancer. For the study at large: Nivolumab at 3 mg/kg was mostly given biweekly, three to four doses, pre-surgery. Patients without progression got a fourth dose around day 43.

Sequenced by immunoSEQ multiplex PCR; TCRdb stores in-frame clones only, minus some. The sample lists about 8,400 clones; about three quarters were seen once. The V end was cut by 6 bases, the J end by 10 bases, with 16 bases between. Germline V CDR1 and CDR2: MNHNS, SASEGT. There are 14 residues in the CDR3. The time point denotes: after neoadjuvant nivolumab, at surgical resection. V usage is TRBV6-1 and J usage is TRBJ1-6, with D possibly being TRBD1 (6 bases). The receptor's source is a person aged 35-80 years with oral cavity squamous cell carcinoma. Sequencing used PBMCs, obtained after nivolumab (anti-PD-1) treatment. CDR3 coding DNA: TGTGCCAGCAGCCCGGGACAAGGTTCATCACCCCTCCACTTT. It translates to CASSPGQGSSPLHF.